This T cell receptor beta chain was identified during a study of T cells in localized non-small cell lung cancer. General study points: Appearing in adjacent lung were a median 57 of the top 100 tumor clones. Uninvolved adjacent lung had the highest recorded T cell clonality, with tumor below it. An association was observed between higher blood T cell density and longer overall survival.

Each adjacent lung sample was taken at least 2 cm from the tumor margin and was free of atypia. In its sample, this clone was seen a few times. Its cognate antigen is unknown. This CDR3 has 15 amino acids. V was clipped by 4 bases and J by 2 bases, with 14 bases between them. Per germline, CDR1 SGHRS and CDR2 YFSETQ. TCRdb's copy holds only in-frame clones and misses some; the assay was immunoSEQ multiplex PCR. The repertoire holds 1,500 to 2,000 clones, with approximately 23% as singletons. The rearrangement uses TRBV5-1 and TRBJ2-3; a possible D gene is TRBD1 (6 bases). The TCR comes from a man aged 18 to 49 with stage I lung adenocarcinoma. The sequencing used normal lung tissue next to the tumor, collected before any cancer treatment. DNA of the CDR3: TGCGCCAGCAGCCCCGGGGACACTTACACAGATACGCAGTATTTT. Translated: CASSPGDTYTDTQYF.